The TCR beta chain under discussion was sequenced for a study of blood T cell repertoires in COVID-19. Germline lookup yields CDR1 LGHNA and CDR2 YNFKEQ. The trim removed 2 bases at V and 1 base at J, leaving 6 bases unmatched. CDR3 size: 17 residues. Original processing notes: The assay estimated nucleated cells by amplifying reference gene primers. Assay: immunoSEQ multiplex PCR; the TCRdb copy retains only in-frame clones and omits some. That table gives V, J and clone size, and the DNA gave D and trimming. The sample has hundreds of thousands of clones, around four fifths seen once; the top ten hold 7.5% to 9%.

The source is a woman aged 45 to 65 with acute or convalescent COVID-19. V is TRBV4-2 and J is TRBJ1-4; 8 nucleotides line up with TRBD1. The sample comprised peripheral blood. CDR3 coding DNA: TGTGCCAGCAGCCAAATCCTCGGGACAGGAACTAATGAAAAACTGTTTTTT. As protein: CASSQILGTGTNEKLFF.